These 32 T cell receptor beta chains came from one sample sequenced in a study of T cell responses to AZD1222 COVID-19 vaccine. The table came from immunoSEQ multiplex PCR; TCRdb's copy has only in-frame clones and leaves some out. The sample includes more than 85,000 clones, about 86% of them seen just once. The material was peripheral blood, obtained on day 0 of AZD1222 vaccination. Source of these receptors: an adult in good health.

The J gene is TRBJ2-7, the V gene TRBV3-1 (or the pseudogene TRBV3-2); TRBD1 agrees at 8 bases. Trimming removed 4 bases from V and 5 bases from J; junction bases left unmatched: 10. This CDR3 spans 15 amino acids. Germline lookup yields CDR1 LGHDT and CDR2 YNNKEL (reference sequence). CDR3 in amino acids: CASSPSDRGGDEQYF. The DNA of the CDR3 is TGTGCCAGCAGCCCATCAGACAGGGGTGGGGACGAGCAGTACTTC.

This chain connects TRBV5-1 to TRBJ1-4; a possible D gene is TRBD1 (5 bases). The germline CDR1 and CDR2 sequences are SGHRS and YFSETQ. The CDR3 has 14 residues. V shed 7 bases and J shed 2 bases, with 12 bases lying between them. CDR3 nucleotide sequence: TGCGCCAGCGGGCCGGGGGGTACTAATGAAAAACTGTTTTTT. Its protein product is CASGPGGTNEKLFF.

This chain uses TRBV19 with TRBJ1-2; the match to TRBD1 covers 7 bases. V dropped 2 bases and J dropped 1; count of bases not matched to a gene: 4. Germline V gene sequence: CDR1 LNHDA, CDR2 SQIVND (reference sequence). The CDR3 consists of 15 residues. CDR3 nucleotide sequence: TGTGCCAGTAGTATATCCCCAGGGGGTAACTATGGCTACACCTTC. It translates to CASSISPGGNYGYTF.

The chain has TRBV12-3 or TRBV12-4 and TRBJ1-2, with no clear D. The CDR3 has 12 residues. V shed 3 bases and J shed 8 bases, with 10 bases lying between them. The CDR3 is CASSFLGFGYTF. CDR3 nucleotides: TGTGCCAGCAGTTTTTTGGGGTTCGGCTACACCTTC.

The chain is built from TRBV5-1 and TRBJ2-2; D remains unclear. CDR3 length: 15 amino acids. The germline V gene has CDR1 SGHRS and CDR2 YFSETQ. Between the trimmed V and J ends, which lost 0 bases and 4 bases, there was a span of 10 bases. CDR3 amino acids: CASSLVGRFTGELFF. The CDR3 DNA sequence: TGCGCCAGCAGCTTGGTTGGCAGGTTCACCGGGGAGCTGTTTTTT.

The chain uses TRBV19 and TRBJ1-1; D is undetermined. The V end was cut by 6 bases, the J end by 1 base, with 12 bases between. Per germline, CDR1 LNHDA and CDR2 SQIVND (reference sequence). This CDR3 spans 14 amino acids. The CDR3 DNA reads TGTGCCAGTAGCGAAAGGGCAGGGAACACTGAAGCTTTCTTT. It codes for CASSERAGNTEAFF.

The chain has TRBV18 and TRBJ1-2, with TRBD1 matching over 8 bases. Germline lookup yields CDR1 KGHSH and CDR2 LQKENI. Trimming cost V 1 base and J 3 bases; bases outside gene matches: 4. The CDR3 totals 15 residues. The CDR3 protein is CASSPQTGAHYGYTF. In DNA form, the CDR3 reads TGTGCCAGCTCACCACAGACAGGGGCACACTATGGCTACACCTTC. Complete variable domain (other parts from reference TRBV18 and TRBJ1-2): NAGVMQNPRHLVRRRGQEARLRCSPMKGHSHVYWYRQLPEEGLKFMVYLQKENIIDESGMPKERFSAEFPKEGPSILRIQQVVRGDSAAYFCASSPQTGAHYGYTFGSGTRLTVV.

The CDR3 nucleotides read TGTGCCAGCAGTTTATCACGGGAGTGGCACGGGGAGCTGTTTTTT. Translation: CASSLSREWHGELFF. The chain joins TRBV27 to TRBJ2-2, with D perhaps matching TRBD2 (6 bases). Trimming cost V 0 bases and J 7 bases, with 12 bases left between them. Germline CDR1 MNHEY, CDR2 SMNVEV (reference sequence). The CDR3 totals 15 residues.

The CDR3 nucleotides read TGTGCCAGCAGGACGGGAGGGTCCGGGGAGCTGTTTTTT. As protein: CASRTGGSGELFF. The rearrangement joins TRBV14 to TRBJ2-2, with TRBD2 matching over 8 bases. CDR1 is SGHDN, CDR2 FVKESK, per germline. The V and J ends lost 6 bases and 6 bases, in that order; junction bases with no gene match: 3. The length of the CDR3 is 13 residues.

The CDR3 nucleotides read TGTGCCAGCAGCTTGGGGGCAGGGACGGCCTATGGCTACACCTTC. It codes for CASSLGAGTAYGYTF. The chain carries TRBV7-2 and TRBJ1-2; tentative D call: TRBD1 (6 bases). Germline lookup yields CDR1 SGHTA and CDR2 FQGNSA. The CDR3 is made up of 15 amino acids. Trimming took 3 bases from V and 4 from J, leaving 15 bases between them.

The rearrangement links TRBV27 to TRBJ2-3, with D hard to call. Germline lookup yields CDR1 MNHEY and CDR2 SMNVEV (reference sequence). Trimming cost V 0 bases and J 6 bases, with 10 bases left between them. The CDR3 has 14 amino acids. CDR3 amino acids: CASSLSAPGDTQYF. The CDR3 nucleotides are TGTGCCAGCAGTTTATCGGCCCCCGGGGATACGCAGTATTTT.

The chain couples TRBV5-1 to TRBJ1-4; D perhaps matches TRBD1 (6 bases). CDR3 length: 16 residues. Germline V gene data show CDR1 as SGHRS and CDR2 as YFSETQ. Deletions cut 0 bases from V and 4 bases from J, with 13 bases between. The CDR3 protein is CASSLEGGRNNEKLFF. CDR3 coding DNA: TGCGCCAGCAGCTTGGAAGGGGGGCGGAATAATGAAAAACTGTTTTTT.

The chain carries TRBV14 and TRBJ1-3; weak D call: TRBD1 (5 bases). This CDR3 region has 18 residues. Germline CDR1 reads SGHDN; CDR2 reads FVKESK. V was trimmed by 3 bases and J by 1 base, leaving 19 bases between them. CDR3 DNA sequence: TGTGCCAGCAGCCAGAGCACCCAGGGCCCCCTTTCTGGAAACACCATATATTTT. Residues: CASSQSTQGPLSGNTIYF.

V gene TRBV5-1 combines with J gene TRBJ2-7; D gene ambiguous. Germline assignment: CDR1 SGHRS and CDR2 YFSETQ. This CDR3 region has 15 residues. Trimming stripped 2 bases from V and 5 bases from J, with 17 bases between. In DNA, the CDR3 is TGCGCCAGCAGCTTTGGTAGGTCAGGACCCCACGAGCAGTACTTC. Protein sequence: CASSFGRSGPHEQYF.

The rearrangement joins TRBV18 to TRBJ2-6, with D possibly matching TRBD2 (5 bases). The CDR3 has 16 amino acids. Trimming stripped 3 bases from V and 1 base from J, with 10 bases between. Germline V gene lookup returns CDR1 KGHSH and CDR2 LQKENI. The CDR3 DNA reads TGTGCCAGCTCACCGGATAGGACTTCTGGGGCCAACGTCCTGACTTTC. It translates to CASSPDRTSGANVLTF.

The rearrangement uses TRBV13 and TRBJ1-3; no clear D gene. Looked up from germline, CDR1 is PRHDT and CDR2 is FYEKMQ (reference sequence). V lost 2 bases and J lost 0, with 11 bases in between. The CDR3 is 16 residues long. The CDR3 here is CASSLSAPGSGNTIYF. For the CDR3, the DNA is TGTGCCAGCAGCTTAAGTGCCCCAGGCTCTGGAAACACCATATATTTT.

The V and J genes are TRBV5-4 and TRBJ1-2, with D unclear. The V end lost 0 bases, the J end lost 6 bases, and 9 bases lay between the germline ends. The CDR3 is made up of 13 amino acids. Germline V gene sequence: CDR1 SGHNT, CDR2 YYREEE (reference sequence). CDR3 protein: CASSLAADHGYTF. CDR3 coding DNA: TGTGCCAGCAGCTTGGCGGCAGATCATGGCTACACCTTC.

The chain uses TRBV10-2 and TRBJ1-5; no reliable D call. The V end lost 3 bases, the J end lost 3 bases, and 9 bases lay between the germline ends. The germline V gene encodes CDR1 WSHSY and CDR2 SAAADI. The CDR3 totals 14 residues. CDR3 protein: CASSDPANNQPQHF. The CDR3 DNA is TGCGCCAGCAGTGACCCTGCCAACAATCAGCCCCAGCATTTT.

The chain recombines TRBV7-9 with TRBJ2-5; 12 bases are a match to TRBD1. CDR1 and CDR2 from the germline V gene are SEHNR and FQNEAQ (reference sequence). The CDR3 is made up of 16 amino acids. Trimming removed 5 bases from V and 5 bases from J; junction bases left unmatched: 9. CDR3 coding DNA: TGTGCCAGCAGCAAACCCGGGACAGGGGGCGCCGAGACCCAGTACTTC. It specifies CASSKPGTGGAETQYF.

The chain links TRBV7-9 to TRBJ2-6, with 7 bases that match TRBD1. CDR1 and CDR2 (germline): SEHNR, FQNEAQ (reference sequence). The V and J ends lost 6 bases and 3 bases, in that order; junction bases with no gene match: 5. The CDR3 totals 15 residues. This chain's CDR3 is CASSLQGRGANVLTF. The CDR3 DNA is TGTGCCAGCAGTTTACAGGGGCGTGGGGCCAACGTCCTGACTTTC.

V is TRBV19 and J is TRBJ1-1, with D possibly TRBD1 on 5 matching bases. The CDR3 contains 14 residues. With 3 bases removed from V and 3 bases from J, the gap between germline ends came to 11 bases. Germline V gene lookup returns CDR1 LNHDA and CDR2 SQIVND (reference sequence). DNA for the CDR3: TGTGCCAGTAGTATTCTTGACAGACACACTGAAGCTTTCTTT. It specifies CASSILDRHTEAFF.

The chain uses TRBV9 and TRBJ2-7; 12 nucleotides align to TRBD2. Per the germline V gene, CDR1 is SGDLS and CDR2 is YYNGEE. Unmatched junction bases numbered 8, after V lost 4 bases and J lost 6 bases. The CDR3 sequence is 15 residues long. DNA for the CDR3: TGTGCCAGCAGCCCCCGACTAGCGGGGGTAATCGAGCAGTACTTC. It codes for CASSPRLAGVIEQYF.

This clone was found once. V gene TRBV3-1 (or the pseudogene TRBV3-2) combines with J gene TRBJ2-7; tentatively, D is TRBD1 (6 bases). The germline V gene has CDR1 LGHDT and CDR2 YNNKEL (reference sequence). The CDR3 extends over 14 amino acids. V was pared by 3 bases and J by 6 bases, with 15 bases between. This CDR3 reads CASSHRGWGSEQYF. The CDR3 nucleotides are TGTGCCAGCAGCCACAGGGGCTGGGGGTCCGAGCAGTACTTC.

This clone appeared many times. V usage is TRBV28 and J usage is TRBJ2-2; D might be TRBD2 (6 bases). The germline V gene has CDR1 MDHEN and CDR2 SYDVKM. With 4 bases removed from V and 5 bases from J, the gap between germline ends came to 17 bases. CDR3 length: 16 residues. In nucleotides, the CDR3 is TGTGCCAGCAGTTCGGAAACTAGCTCGGGTACCGGGGAGCTGTTTTTT. Its translation: CASSSETSSGTGELFF.

The rearrangement links TRBV27 to TRBJ1-1, with D tentatively TRBD1 (5 bases). The CDR3 extends over 14 amino acids. CDR1 is MNHEY, CDR2 SMNVEV, per germline (reference sequence). Trimming shortened V by 0 bases and J by 10 bases, and 15 bases separated the two germline ends. CDR3 loop: CASSLSRGAGRAFF. The CDR3 DNA follows: TGTGCCAGCAGTTTATCGAGGGGTGCGGGCAGAGCTTTCTTT.

The V call is TRBV7-6, the J call TRBJ2-3, with D tentatively TRBD2 (6 bases). This CDR3 region has 15 residues. Germline V gene lookup returns CDR1 SGHVS and CDR2 FNYEAQ. V was trimmed by 5 bases and J by 2 bases, leaving 14 bases between them. In DNA form, the CDR3 reads TGTGCCAGCAGCCCGGGAGCAGGTCACACAGATACGCAGTATTTT. It is translated as CASSPGAGHTDTQYF.

The genes are TRBV27 and TRBJ2-1, with 7 nucleotides matching TRBD1. V gave up 5 bases and J gave up 0 bases; unmatched junction bases: 1. CDR3 length: 14 amino acids. The V gene's germline CDR1 is MNHEY and CDR2 SMNVEV (reference sequence). The CDR3, as DNA: TGTGCCAGCAGTCCAGGGGGCTCCTACAATGAGCAGTTCTTC. Translation gives CASSPGGSYNEQFF.

The V call is TRBV5-5, the J call TRBJ2-5, with D perhaps TRBD1 (7 bases). Trimming shortened V by 0 bases and J by 4 bases, and 10 bases separated the two germline ends. The germline CDR1 and CDR2 sequences are SGHKS and YYEKEE (reference sequence). The CDR3 length is 14 residues. CDR3 sequence (DNA): TGTGCCAGCAGCTTGGGACAGGGAGGAGAGACCCAGTACTTC. It codes for CASSLGQGGETQYF.

The V call is TRBV11-2, the J call TRBJ2-5; 16 nucleotides align to TRBD2. Looked up from germline, CDR1 is SGHAT and CDR2 is FQNNGV. The V and J ends lost 5 bases and 5 bases, in that order; junction bases with no gene match: 8. The CDR3 length is 17 residues. The CDR3 sequence: CASSPGTSGGGWETQYF. The CDR3 coding sequence is TGTGCCAGCAGCCCAGGGACTAGCGGGGGGGGCTGGGAGACCCAGTACTTC.

In DNA form, the CDR3 reads TGTGCCAGCAGCTTAGGGGACAGGGGTTGGGGAAAGACCCAGTACTTC. Amino acid sequence: CASSLGDRGWGKTQYF. The chain recombines TRBV11-3 with TRBJ2-5; 10 bases map to TRBD1. The CDR3 has 16 residues. V trimming: 1 base; J trimming: 6 bases; junction bases outside the gene matches: 8. Germline lookup yields CDR1 SGHNT and CDR2 YENEEA.

The gene calls are TRBV28 and TRBJ1-3, with a possible D match to TRBD1 (5 bases). The germline V gene has CDR1 MDHEN and CDR2 SYDVKM. The V end lost 7 bases, the J end lost 0 bases, and 10 bases lay between the germline ends. There are 14 residues in the CDR3. The CDR3 reads CASTRQLSGNTIYF. The CDR3 DNA follows: TGTGCCAGCACCCGACAGCTCTCTGGAAACACCATATATTTT.

This chain links TRBV5-6 with TRBJ1-5; 7 bases fit TRBD1. Unmatched junction bases numbered 11, after V lost 5 bases and J lost 6 bases. The germline CDR1 and CDR2 sequences are SGHDT and YYEEEE. The CDR3 is made up of 15 amino acids. The CDR3 region has the DNA TGTGCCAGCAGTTCTGGTCGGACAGGCCGTCAGCCCCAGCATTTT. This gives the protein CASSSGRTGRQPQHF.